The source of this T cell receptor beta chain is a study of Graves' ophthalmopathy and Graves' hyperthyroidism (dated by TCRdb to 2017 to 2018). Background on the whole study: Peripheral blood was collected at initial diagnosis, prior to any treatment. For independent validation, a separate cohort was made up of approximately 19 hyperthyroidism patients plus 17 patients who later progressed from hyperthyroidism to ophthalmopathy. In roughly 6 hyperthyroidism patients, T-cell repertoires of thyroid tissue and blood were compared. To explore V-J signatures distinguishing ophthalmopathy from hyperthyroidism, a discovery set of about 99 patients (about 44 ophthalmopathy, some 57 stable hyperthyroidism) was enrolled. In total, 135 blood samples were TCR-sequenced: 43 ophthalmopathy, under 80 hyperthyroidism and some 17 hyperthyroidism-to-ophthalmopathy patients. To tell Graves' ophthalmopathy apart from Graves' hyperthyroidism, and to predict which patients would progress to ophthalmopathy, the study relied on TCR beta repertoire signatures. After sampling, hyperthyroidism patients received methimazole starting at 30 mg daily, and ophthalmopathy patients received high-dose intravenous methylprednisolone. What the authors observed across the whole study: In cross-validation, the 13-signature model distinguished ophthalmopathy from stable hyperthyroidism with around 86% sensitivity and around 84% specificity, while in the test set the corresponding values were about 80% and 75%. In validation, the model predicted ophthalmopathy progression with about 71% sensitivity and 72.22% specificity; fewer than 15 predicted patients were CT-confirmed with GO in a median of approximately six months. Among expanded thyroid clonotypes with frequency above 0.001, most also showed up in blood, which suggests that blood repertoires may reflect the thyroid immune response. No statistical method was used to set the sample size in advance, and the investigators knew which group each participant was assigned to.

As to this clonotype: The antigen it binds to is not known. The record has no base qualities; no much larger clone is one base away.

Ophthalmopathy patients were characterized by moderately to severely active disease, a Clinical Activity Score of at least 3, a NOSPECS grade of at least 4, and a disease duration under 3 months. Anyone with other autoimmune diseases, uncontrolled infections, pregnancy or lactation was excluded from the study. Diagnosis relied on clinical symptoms, serum thyroxine, TRAb, thyroid ultrasound and orbital computed tomography. Ficoll-Paque density gradient centrifugation was used to isolate PBMCs from under 11 ml of fresh peripheral blood. Total RNA was extracted using Trizol reagent, and RNA quality was checked on an Agilent 2100 Bioanalyzer. Relative to germline, V is 4 bases shorter and J is 5 bases shorter, with 17 bases between their ends. The germline V gene encodes CDR1 SQVTM and CDR2 ANQGSEA. The CDR3 runs 15 residues from the cysteine to the phenylalanine. Just the 45-base CDR3 DNA is kept, in frame starting at base 1.

For repertoire sequencing, the TCR beta CDR3 regions were amplified from RNA transcripts. HTBI primers and the Qiagen OneStep RT-PCR kit were used in a first-round RT-PCR, which was followed by a second-round multiplex PCR, size selection and purification. Libraries were sequenced on an Illumina HiSeq2000 using paired-end 100 bp reads. The paper's processing steps were these. SOAPnuke was used to process the reads, removing any read that contained adapters or uncalled bases, had a mean Phred below 15, or lacked an exact match to the constant primer or identifier. High-quality paired reads were merged with COPE v1.2.5. Clonotypes were defined as unique nucleotide sequences and were aligned to IMGT TRB V, D and J references using MiTCR v1.1. Analysis was restricted to V-J combinations with a frequency above 0.0001, which covered about 99% of repertoires. A TCR clonal expansion and chaos score per V-J combination was defined as the ratio of F50 clonal expansion to chaos observed in the TCRdist matrix. Welch's t-statistics and random forest were used to reduce the features to approximately 13 V-J combinations, which were then used as input to a naive Bayes classifier. The Morisita-Horn index was used to measure how similar the thyroid and blood repertoires were. TCRdb applied fastp at Q25 and MiXCR to the public reads, then kept only in-frame beta chains. One record per CDR3 amino acid sequence lists the most common genes and DNA. Here the V and J calls rest on TCRdb's processing, not on the authors' analysis. In all, the sample holds around 600,000 distinct CDR3 sequences, and 35% to 50% of those were seen once. Clones ranked in the top ten supply 3.3% of the sample.

The chain uses TRBV29-1 and TRBJ1-4; TRBD1 is possibly the D segment (6 matching bases). Sequenced sample: peripheral blood. This TCR was recovered from an adult man with Graves' ophthalmopathy. The DNA sequence follows: TGCAGCGTTGTTCTAAGGGCAGGGGACAATGAAAAACTGTTTTTT. It translates as CSVVLRAGDNEKLFF.